The rows below give T cell receptor beta chains drawn from one sample of a study of OX40 agonist ivuxolimab in advanced cancers. The repertoire was sequenced with immunoSEQ multiplex PCR; TCRdb's copy has only in-frame clones and lacks some. The sample lists 100,000 to 150,000 clones, around 92% occurring once. Sample: CD4+ or CD8+ T cells sorted from blood, taken in a trial of the OX40 agonist ivuxolimab. The receptors shown here come from an adult with an advanced solid tumor such as melanoma, head and neck, liver or kidney cancer. Each CDR3 is given with its conserved first and last residue. The D gene is left open where the match is weak.

d_gene: -
len: 15
v_gene: TRBV6-5
j_gene: TRBJ2-2
CDR3aa: CASSPIPLRVGELFF

d_gene: -
len: 14
v_gene: TRBV28
j_gene: TRBJ1-1
CDR3aa: CASSLGSLNTEAFF

d_gene: TRBD1
len: 14
v_gene: TRBV7-9
j_gene: TRBJ1-6
CDR3aa: CASSRDSDNSPLHF

d_gene: -
len: 16
v_gene: TRBV18
j_gene: TRBJ2-2
CDR3aa: CASSRPGEWNTGELFF

d_gene: -
len: 13
v_gene: TRBV9
j_gene: TRBJ1-5
CDR3aa: CASSVYRMEPQHF

d_gene: TRBD2
len: 14
v_gene: TRBV2
j_gene: TRBJ2-7
CDR3aa: CASSVRGRDVEQYF

d_gene: -
len: 14
v_gene: TRBV18
j_gene: TRBJ1-1
CDR3aa: CASSPPSGLYEAFF

d_gene: TRBD1
len: 14
v_gene: TRBV11-3
j_gene: TRBJ2-7
CDR3aa: CASSLSGTGHEQYF

d_gene: TRBD1
len: 15
v_gene: TRBV28
j_gene: TRBJ2-1
CDR3aa: CASSFDRGAYNEQFF

d_gene: -
len: 12
v_gene: TRBV7-9
j_gene: TRBJ2-7
CDR3aa: CASSWVGYEQYF

d_gene: -
len: 14
v_gene: TRBV19
j_gene: TRBJ2-5
CDR3aa: CASSLQGFGETQYF

d_gene: -
len: 13
v_gene: TRBV7-2
j_gene: TRBJ1-5
CDR3aa: CASSPGGNQPQHF

d_gene: -
len: 15
v_gene: TRBV7-9
j_gene: TRBJ1-5
CDR3aa: CASSLNSYSNQPQHF

d_gene: -
len: 13
v_gene: TRBV15
j_gene: TRBJ2-7
CDR3aa: CATSRDRGYEQYF

d_gene: TRBD1
len: 14
v_gene: TRBV6-6
j_gene: TRBJ2-7
CDR3aa: CASSKGQGSYEQYF

d_gene: -
len: 15
v_gene: TRBV5-6
j_gene: TRBJ1-3
CDR3aa: CASSFTDKTGNTIYF

d_gene: -
len: 15
v_gene: TRBV7-2
j_gene: TRBJ2-7
CDR3aa: CASSPNGGGTYEQYF

d_gene: TRBD1
len: 15
v_gene: TRBV5-6
j_gene: TRBJ2-7
CDR3aa: CASSLLPTGAYEQYF

d_gene: -
len: 14
v_gene: TRBV6-4
j_gene: TRBJ2-1
CDR3aa: CASSDGPSHNEQFF

d_gene: -
len: 16
v_gene: TRBV6-5
j_gene: TRBJ2-1
CDR3aa: CASSYGVRQRNEEQFF

d_gene: -
len: 14
v_gene: TRBV5-6
j_gene: TRBJ2-2
CDR3aa: CASSLGGLVGELFF

d_gene: TRBD2
len: 14
v_gene: TRBV27
j_gene: TRBJ2-7
CDR3aa: CASSPSGKGYEQYF

d_gene: TRBD1
len: 15
v_gene: TRBV7-9
j_gene: TRBJ2-7
CDR3aa: CASSLGDSKVYEQYF

d_gene: -
len: 15
v_gene: TRBV5-1
j_gene: TRBJ1-3
CDR3aa: CASSPDGTSGNTIYF

d_gene: TRBD1
len: 13
v_gene: TRBV5-4
j_gene: TRBJ2-7
CDR3aa: CASSNRDRAEQYF

d_gene: TRBD2
len: 17
v_gene: TRBV10-3
j_gene: TRBJ2-1
CDR3aa: CAISESTAGRGNNEQFF

d_gene: -
len: 16
v_gene: TRBV6-1
j_gene: TRBJ2-6
CDR3aa: CASSEGRDSGANVLTF

d_gene: -
len: 13
v_gene: TRBV7-7
j_gene: TRBJ2-5
CDR3aa: CASSSDGLETQYF

d_gene: TRBD2
len: 14
v_gene: TRBV6-5
j_gene: TRBJ2-1
CDR3aa: CASSLAGAFNEQFF

d_gene: TRBD1
len: 14
v_gene: TRBV10-3
j_gene: TRBJ2-7
CDR3aa: CAIRRDRESYEQYF

d_gene: -
len: 14
v_gene: TRBV28
j_gene: TRBJ2-5
CDR3aa: CASSLFDSPETQYF

d_gene: -
len: 15
v_gene: TRBV19
j_gene: TRBJ1-5
CDR3aa: CASSESGPLHQPQHF

d_gene: -
len: 12
v_gene: TRBV6-6
j_gene: TRBJ2-2
CDR3aa: CASSYGVGELFF

d_gene: TRBD1
len: 15
v_gene: TRBV6-5
j_gene: TRBJ2-7
CDR3aa: CASSRDRDRGSEQYF

d_gene: -
len: 14
v_gene: TRBV7-9
j_gene: TRBJ2-7
CDR3aa: CASANSGVPYEQYF

d_gene: -
len: 15
v_gene: TRBV30
j_gene: TRBJ2-5
CDR3aa: CAWAGDIRGAETQYF

d_gene: TRBD1
len: 12
v_gene: TRBV29-1
j_gene: TRBJ2-1
CDR3aa: CSVGTGFFEQFF

d_gene: -
len: 14
v_gene: TRBV19
j_gene: TRBJ1-1
CDR3aa: CASSIGGGAMGAFF

d_gene: -
len: 14
v_gene: TRBV28
j_gene: TRBJ2-3
CDR3aa: CASSEGGMTDTQYF

d_gene: -
len: 15
v_gene: TRBV10-2
j_gene: TRBJ2-2
CDR3aa: CASAYPAGWTGELFF

d_gene: -
len: 14
v_gene: TRBV7-2
j_gene: TRBJ2-7
CDR3aa: CASSLVSGSYEQYF

d_gene: -
len: 11
v_gene: TRBV6-5
j_gene: TRBJ2-7
CDR3aa: CASTGEYEQYF

d_gene: TRBD1
len: 17
v_gene: TRBV28
j_gene: TRBJ1-1
CDR3aa: CASSSPDRGGRGAEAFF

d_gene: -
len: 14
v_gene: TRBV7-2
j_gene: TRBJ2-7
CDR3aa: CASSLTGSYYEQYF